This T cell receptor (beta chain) was sequenced in a study of blood T cell repertoires in COVID-19. Study background: Spain, Italy and the United States supplied samples that represented acute and convalescent COVID-19. The analysed material was cDNA or gDNA that came from T cells, B-cell-depleted T cells, or PBMCs.

Seattle patient enrollment occurred during active infection, with longitudinal follow-up thereafter. In germline, CDR1 is LNHDA, CDR2 SQIVND (reference sequence). Trimming cost V 2 bases and J 4 bases, with 8 bases left between them. The CDR3 is made up of 13 amino acids. This clone was recorded only once. Clones were sequenced by immunoSEQ multiplex PCR, and TCRdb holds only the in-frame ones, with some missing. The sample contains roughly 230,000 clones, nearly 90% of which appear only once. The source material was peripheral blood. The source of this sequence is a woman aged 55-75 years with COVID-19, enrolled during active disease. The rearrangement uses TRBV19 and TRBJ1-2; D gene unclear. The CDR3 region is CASSISAGYGYTF. The CDR3 nucleotides read TGTGCCAGTAGTATAAGTGCAGGCTATGGCTACACCTTC.